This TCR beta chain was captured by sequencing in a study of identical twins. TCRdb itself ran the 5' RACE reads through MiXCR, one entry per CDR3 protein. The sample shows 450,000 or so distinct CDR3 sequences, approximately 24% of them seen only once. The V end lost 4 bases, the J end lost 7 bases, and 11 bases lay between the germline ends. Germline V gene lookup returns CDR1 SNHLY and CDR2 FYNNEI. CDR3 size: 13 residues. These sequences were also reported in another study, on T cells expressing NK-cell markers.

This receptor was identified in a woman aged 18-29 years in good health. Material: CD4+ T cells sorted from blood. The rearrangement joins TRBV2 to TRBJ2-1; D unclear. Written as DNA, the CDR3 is TGTGCCAGCAGTGTCTTCAACCCTAATGAGCAGTTCTTC. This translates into CASSVFNPNEQFF.